One and the same sample provided the 21 T cell receptor beta chains below, sequenced in a study of control samples from healthy donors and cancer patients. Clones were sequenced by immunoSEQ multiplex PCR, and TCRdb holds only the in-frame ones, with some missing. The table includes about 77,000 clones, almost 95% detected once. The sequencing sample was made of blood. Source of these receptors: a woman aged 55-69 years in good health.

The chain is built from TRBV19 and TRBJ1-4; D gene uncertain. CDR1 and CDR2 (germline): LNHDA, SQIVND (reference sequence). This CDR3 has 14 amino acids. V lost 10 bases and J 8 bases, leaving 20 bases between the germline ends. The CDR3 DNA is TGTGCCACCTCATTGAGGGCATTCCGGGAAAAACTGTTTTTT. Amino acid sequence: CATSLRAFREKLFF.

The chain has TRBV24-1 and TRBJ2-1; D remains ambiguous. The V end lost 6 bases, the J end lost 8 bases, and 13 bases lay between the germline ends. This CDR3 contains 13 residues. Per the germline V gene, CDR1 is KGHDR and CDR2 is SFDVKD. CDR3 DNA: TGTGCCACCAGTAGGTTCATCGCGGATGAGCAGTTCTTC. Translating gives CATSRFIADEQFF.

This clone was picked up one time. V gene TRBV7-2 combines with J gene TRBJ1-2; D ambiguous. Germline V gives CDR1 SGHTA, CDR2 FQGNSA. The CDR3 has 14 residues. Trimming removed 5 bases from V and 4 bases from J, with 14 bases in between. The CDR3 nucleotides are TGTGCCAGCAGCCCCCCGTGGAGCTTCTATGGCTACACCTTC. Translated, it gives CASSPPWSFYGYTF.

The chain combines TRBV7-9 with TRBJ2-2; 7 nucleotides agree with TRBD1. V dropped 4 bases and J dropped 8; count of bases not matched to a gene: 10. Germline assignment: CDR1 SEHNR and CDR2 FQNEAQ (reference sequence). The CDR3 has 15 amino acids. DNA of the CDR3: TGTGCCAGCAGCTCTAGGACAGGTCCATCGGGGGAGCTGTTTTTT. Amino acids: CASSSRTGPSGELFF.

The chain joins TRBV10-1 to TRBJ2-1, with D perhaps given as TRBD1 or TRBD2 (6 bases each). V was clipped by 0 bases and J by 6 bases, with 12 bases between them. The CDR3 sequence is 15 residues long. Germline V gene lookup returns CDR1 WNHNN and CDR2 SYGVQD (reference sequence). The CDR3 loop is CASSESGGSSNEQFF. The CDR3, as DNA: TGCGCCAGCAGTGAGTCGGGGGGCTCTAGCAATGAGCAGTTCTTC.

The V and J genes are TRBV5-1 and TRBJ2-3; D is undetermined. V was pared by 0 bases and J by 3 bases, with 11 bases between. Per the germline V gene, CDR1 is SGHRS and CDR2 is YFSETQ. The CDR3 runs 15 residues. The CDR3 nucleotides are TGCGCCAGCAGCTTGGAAGGGAAGGGTACAGATACGCAGTATTTT. It specifies CASSLEGKGTDTQYF.

V and J are TRBV18 and TRBJ1-1; D uncertain. Germline lookup yields CDR1 KGHSH and CDR2 LQKENI. CDR3 length equals 15 residues. The ends were cut back, 0 bases at V and 4 bases at J, with 12 bases in the middle. This CDR3 is CASSPPSYSTTEAFF. DNA for the CDR3: TGTGCCAGCTCACCACCGAGTTATTCTACCACTGAAGCTTTCTTT.

CDR3 nucleotides: TGTGCCAGCAGCGCAGCAGGGGGCTGGGGTGAAAAACTGTTTTTT. Translating gives CASSAAGGWGEKLFF. The chain combines TRBV5-6 with TRBJ1-4, with TRBD1 matching 8 bases. CDR1 is SGHDT, CDR2 YYEEEE, per germline. CDR3 length: 15 residues. The J segment lost 7 bases and the V segment lost 4 bases, leaving 9 bases of the junction unmatched.

This rearrangement joins TRBV27 to TRBJ1-2; 10 bases fit TRBD1. The V and J ends lost 6 bases and 4 bases, in that order; junction bases with no gene match: 5. The CDR3 is 14 residues long. CDR1 is MNHEY, CDR2 SMNVEV, per germline (reference sequence). Written as DNA, the CDR3 is TGTGCCAGCAGGGGGACAGGGGACGTCTATGGCTACACCTTC. Amino acids: CASRGTGDVYGYTF.

This clone was detected only once. J is TRBJ2-1 and V is TRBV27; TRBD2 aligns across 12 bases. Germline values: CDR1 MNHEY, CDR2 SMNVEV (reference sequence). This CDR3 contains 17 residues. The V segment lost 6 bases and the J segment 7 bases; nucleotides outside the gene matches: 13. The CDR3 loop reads CASSPRQGTSGWNEQFF. Written as DNA, the CDR3 is TGTGCCAGCAGCCCTAGACAGGGGACTAGCGGGTGGAATGAGCAGTTCTTC.

This sequence joins TRBV7-2 and TRBJ1-1, with D uncertain. The CDR3 consists of 17 residues. Germline V CDR1 and CDR2: SGHTA, FQGNSA. The germline V and J ends were trimmed by 5 bases and 1 base, with 20 bases remaining between them. The CDR3: CASSPFVPTVQNTEAFF. CDR3 DNA sequence: TGTGCCAGCAGCCCCTTCGTCCCTACAGTACAGAACACTGAAGCTTTCTTT.

DNA of the CDR3: TGTGCCAGCAACCCGACAGGGAGCAATCAGCCCCAGCATTTT. Protein: CASNPTGSNQPQHF. The chain is built from TRBV27 and TRBJ1-5; 7 positions agree with TRBD1. The germline gives CDR1 MNHEY, CDR2 SMNVEV (reference sequence). V shed 7 bases, J shed 1 base, and the junction held 4 bases outside the gene matches. The CDR3 is 14 residues long.

This clone appeared once. The V and J genes are TRBV19 and TRBJ2-2; possibly TRBD1 or TRBD2 for D (5 bases each). The CDR3 consists of 13 residues. Germline V gives CDR1 LNHDA, CDR2 SQIVND (reference sequence). V lost 10 bases and J lost 0, with 9 bases in between. The CDR3 coding sequence is TGTGCCATCAGGGACGCGAACACCGGGGAGCTGTTTTTT. This encodes CAIRDANTGELFF.

By proportion, this clone is medium-sized. The chain links TRBV5-8 to TRBJ2-7; D is perhaps TRBD2 (5 bases). In germline, CDR1 is SGHTS, CDR2 YDEGEE. The ends were cut back, 5 bases at V and 7 bases at J, with 16 bases in the middle. The CDR3 covers 13 residues. The CDR3 loop reads CASSSDLPGEQYF. The CDR3 nucleotides read TGTGCCAGCAGTTCTGACTTACCGGGAGAGCAGTACTTC.

This clone was recorded a few times. The rearrangement joins TRBV7-2 to TRBJ1-2; D gene unclear. The V end was cut by 5 bases, the J end by 3 bases, with 4 bases between. The CDR3 is 11 amino acids. Germline V gene sequence: CDR1 SGHTA, CDR2 FQGNSA. CDR3 DNA sequence: TGTGCCAGCAGCCCCCACTATGGCTACACCTTC. Protein: CASSPHYGYTF. The full variable domain, its missing parts supplied by reference TRBV7-2 and TRBJ1-2, is GAGVSQSPSNKVTEKGKDVELRCDPISGHTALYWYRQSLGQGLEFLIYFQGNSAPDKSGLPSDRFSAERTGGSVSTLTIQRTQQEDSAVYLCASSPHYGYTFGSGTRLTVV.

The gene calls are TRBV6-4 and TRBJ2-7; D ambiguous. The germline gives CDR1 MRHNA, CDR2 SNTAGT. V was pared by 0 bases and J by 0 bases, with 9 bases between. The CDR3 runs 15 residues. Here the CDR3 DNA reads TGTGCCAGCAGTGACTCGAACATAAGCTCCTACGAGCAGTACTTC. It specifies CASSDSNISSYEQYF.

This clone was recorded a few times. This chain joins TRBV5-1 and TRBJ1-2; a possible D gene is TRBD1 (5 bases). The CDR3 is 13 residues long. Between the trimmed V and J ends, which lost 5 bases and 4 bases, there was a span of 12 bases. Germline-derived CDR1 and CDR2 are SGHRS and YFSETQ. CDR3 region: CASRTDSRYGYTF. CDR3 nucleotides: TGCGCCAGCAGAACAGACAGCCGCTATGGCTACACCTTC.

This rearrangement joins TRBV27 to TRBJ2-1, with 8 bases fitting TRBD1. The germline V gene encodes CDR1 MNHEY and CDR2 SMNVEV (reference sequence). CDR3 size: 14 residues. The trim removed 6 bases at V and 9 bases at J, leaving 10 bases unmatched. The CDR3 DNA reads TGTGCCAGCAGAGGACAGGGTCGATCGGGTGAGCAGTTCTTC. This gives the protein CASRGQGRSGEQFF.

A single count supports this clone. This chain links TRBV19 with TRBJ1-5; D is ambiguous. CDR3 length: 13 amino acids. V dropped 4 bases and J dropped 0 bases, with 4 bases sitting between them. CDR1 and CDR2 (germline): LNHDA, SQIVND (reference sequence). CDR3 nucleotide sequence: TGTGCCAGTAGTAGGGATAGCAATCAGCCCCAGCATTTT. Translation: CASSRDSNQPQHF.

The V and J genes are TRBV2 and TRBJ2-1; 11 bases are a match to TRBD2. The CDR3 loop spans 15 amino acids. J lost 9 bases, V lost 4 bases, and 8 bases had no gene match. Germline CDR1 is SNHLY and CDR2 is FYNNEI. The CDR3 reads CASSGLAGQRGEQFF. The CDR3, as DNA: TGTGCCAGCAGTGGACTAGCGGGACAAAGGGGTGAGCAGTTCTTC.

The chain has TRBV19 and TRBJ1-6, with D unresolved. There are 12 residues in the CDR3. Trimming removed 6 bases from V and 10 bases from J, with 10 bases in between. CDR1 and CDR2 from the germline V gene are LNHDA and SQIVND (reference sequence). CDR3 in DNA: TGTGCCAGTAGGCAGGTGGGCTCACCCCTCCACTTT. Translated: CASRQVGSPLHF. Based on the CDR3 plus reference TRBV19 and TRBJ1-6, the full variable domain is DGGITQSPKYLFRKEGQNVTLSCEQNLNHDAMYWYRQDPGQGLRLIYYSQIVNDFQKGDIAEGYSVSREKKESFPLTVTSAQKNPTAFYLCASRQVGSPLHFGNGTRLTVT.